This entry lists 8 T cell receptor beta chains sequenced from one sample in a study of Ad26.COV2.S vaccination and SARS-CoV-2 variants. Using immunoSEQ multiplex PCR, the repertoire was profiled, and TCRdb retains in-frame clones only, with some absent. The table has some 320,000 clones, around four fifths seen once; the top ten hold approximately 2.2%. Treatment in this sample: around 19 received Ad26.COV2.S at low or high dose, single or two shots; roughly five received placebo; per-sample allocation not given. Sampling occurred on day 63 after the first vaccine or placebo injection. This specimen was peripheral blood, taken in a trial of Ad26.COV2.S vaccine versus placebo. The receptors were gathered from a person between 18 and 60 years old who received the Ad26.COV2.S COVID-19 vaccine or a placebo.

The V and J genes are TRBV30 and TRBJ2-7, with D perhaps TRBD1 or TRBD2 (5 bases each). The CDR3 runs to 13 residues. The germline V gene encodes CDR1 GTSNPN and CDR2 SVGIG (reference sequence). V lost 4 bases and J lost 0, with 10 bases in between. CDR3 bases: TGTGCCTGGAATGGGGGAGCCTCCTACGAGCAGTACTTC. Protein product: CAWNGGASYEQYF.

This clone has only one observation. The CDR3 DNA sequence: TGTGCCAGCAGTTCCGTAGCGACAGGAGGTCAAGAGACCCAGTACTTC. Residues: CASSSVATGGQETQYF. The gene calls are TRBV5-8 and TRBJ2-5; possibly TRBD1 for D (6 bases). Germline-derived CDR1 and CDR2 are SGHTS and YDEGEE. The CDR3 is made up of 16 amino acids. The V end lost 5 bases, the J end lost 2 bases, and 19 bases lay between the germline ends.

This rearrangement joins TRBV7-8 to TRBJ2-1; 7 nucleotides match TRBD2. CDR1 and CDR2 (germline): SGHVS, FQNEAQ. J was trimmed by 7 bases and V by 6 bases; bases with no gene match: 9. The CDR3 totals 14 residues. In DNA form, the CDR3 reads TGTGCCAGCAGTCGAGCGGGGAGTAGGAATGAGCAGTTCTTC. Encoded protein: CASSRAGSRNEQFF.

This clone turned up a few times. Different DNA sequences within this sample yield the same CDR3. The CDR3: CASSSPYEQYF. CDR3 in DNA: TGTGCCAGCAGTTCCCCCTACGAGCAGTACTTC. The chain has TRBV28 and TRBJ2-7; no firm D call. CDR3 length equals 11 residues. Trimming removed 4 bases at V and 2 bases at J, with 3 bases between. CDR1 and CDR2 (germline): MDHEN, SYDVKM.

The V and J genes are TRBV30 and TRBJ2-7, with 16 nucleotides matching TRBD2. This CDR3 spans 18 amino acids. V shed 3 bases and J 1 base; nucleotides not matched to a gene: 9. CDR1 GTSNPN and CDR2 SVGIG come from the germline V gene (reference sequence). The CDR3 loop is CAWRSLGLAGGRSYEQYF. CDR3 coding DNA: TGTGCCTGGAGGTCCCTGGGACTAGCGGGGGGGCGTTCCTACGAGCAGTACTTC.

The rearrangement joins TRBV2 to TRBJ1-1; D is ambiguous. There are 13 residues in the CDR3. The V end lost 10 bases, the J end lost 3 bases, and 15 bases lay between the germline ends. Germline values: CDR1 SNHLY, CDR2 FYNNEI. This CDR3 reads CATRKEGDTEAFF. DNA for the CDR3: TGTGCCACACGTAAAGAGGGAGACACTGAAGCTTTCTTT. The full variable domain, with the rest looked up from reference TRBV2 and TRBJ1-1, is EPEVTQTPSHQVTQMGQEVILRCVPISNHLYFYWYRQILGQKVEFLVSFYNNEISEKSEIFDDQFSVERPDGSNFTLKIRSTKLEDSAMYFCATRKEGDTEAFFGQGTRLTVV.

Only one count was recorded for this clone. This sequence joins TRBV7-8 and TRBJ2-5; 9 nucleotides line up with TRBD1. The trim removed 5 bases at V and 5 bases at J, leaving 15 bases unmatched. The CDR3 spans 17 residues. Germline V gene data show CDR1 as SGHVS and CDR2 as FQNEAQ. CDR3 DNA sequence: TGTGCCAGCAGCGTCGGCCCGGGACAGGGTAGATTGGAGACCCAGTACTTC. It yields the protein CASSVGPGQGRLETQYF.

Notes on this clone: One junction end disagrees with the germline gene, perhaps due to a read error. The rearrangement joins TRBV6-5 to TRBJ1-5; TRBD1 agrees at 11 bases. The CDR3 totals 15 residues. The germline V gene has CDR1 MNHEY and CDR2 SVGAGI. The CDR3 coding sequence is TGTGCCAGCAGAAGGGACAGGGGGGACAATCGGCCCCAGCATTTT. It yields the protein CASRRDRGDNRPQHF.